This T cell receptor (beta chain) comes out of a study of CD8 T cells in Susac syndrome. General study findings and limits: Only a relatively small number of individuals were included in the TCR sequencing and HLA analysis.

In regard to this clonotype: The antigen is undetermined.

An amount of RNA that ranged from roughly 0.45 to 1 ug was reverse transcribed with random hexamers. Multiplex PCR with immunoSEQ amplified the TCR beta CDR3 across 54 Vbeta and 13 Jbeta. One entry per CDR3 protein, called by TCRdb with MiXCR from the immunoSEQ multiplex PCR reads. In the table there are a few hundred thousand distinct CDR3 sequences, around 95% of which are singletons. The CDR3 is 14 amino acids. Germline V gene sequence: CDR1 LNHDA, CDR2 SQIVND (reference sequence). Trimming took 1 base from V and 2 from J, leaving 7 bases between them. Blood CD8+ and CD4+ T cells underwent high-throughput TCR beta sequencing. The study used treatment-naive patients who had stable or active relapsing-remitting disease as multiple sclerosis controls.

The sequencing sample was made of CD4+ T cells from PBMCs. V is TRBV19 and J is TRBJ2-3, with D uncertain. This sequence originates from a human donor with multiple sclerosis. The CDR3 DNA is TGTGCCAGTAGTATAGGTCCAAACACAGATACGCAGTATTTT. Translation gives CASSIGPNTDTQYF.